This T cell receptor (beta chain) was captured in a study of blood T cell repertoires in COVID-19 (dated by TCRdb to the early 2020s). Study-wide context: Samples covering the acute and convalescent phases of COVID-19 were provided by collaborators in the United States, Italy and Spain. The prospective study material was composed of cDNA or gDNA derived from T cells, B-cell-depleted T cells, or PBMCs. The dataset comprised deeply sampled blood TCRbeta repertoires from subjects exposed to, actively infected with, or recovered from COVID-19. Samples were obtained from the ongoing ImmuneRACE study (first 160 participants) and from about 1,300 subjects provided by 6 global collaborators. Where available, HLA class I and class II types were taken from metadata supplied by the sample provider and were not determined by assay-based typing. Sample metadata almost always included a de-identified subject ID, COVID-19 status, age in years and sex. The repertoires were released in a freely available public database intended as a resource for research on the immune response to SARS-CoV-2. What the work shows at the level of the full study, not this receptor alone: The amount of clinical and demographic metadata varied by source and participant and was provided uncurated.

Another Seattle source contributed samples from volunteer blood donors who had recovered from COVID-19. Whole blood was collected in K2EDTA tubes by collaborating institutions according to the institutions' own protocols. Collaborator samples were shipped for TCRbeta analysis as frozen whole blood, isolated PBMCs, or DNA extracted from either sample type. CDR1 MDHEN and CDR2 SYDVKM were looked up in the germline V gene. The CDR3 numbers 15 residues from cysteine through phenylalanine. The DNA shown is the 45-base CDR3, in frame from base 1. Trimming takes 7 bases off V and 7 bases off J; junction bases not matched to a gene: 10. TCRbeta CDR3 regions were amplified from genomic DNA by means of the immunoSEQ Assay, a bias-controlled multiplex PCR. From the authors' description of their analysis: The number of nucleated cells in each sample was estimated from the amplification of reference gene primers within the assay. To quantify the absolute abundance of each unique TCRbeta CDR3 rearrangement, sequence reads were collapsed and filtered. For each sample, productive Simpson clonality was calculated as the square root of Simpson's diversity index over productive rearrangements. TCRdb's version of the immuneACCESS table is confined to in-frame rearrangements and falls short of the full clone set. An unresolved V gene accounts for under half of the shortfall where checked; the remainder is of unknown origin. V, J and clone size are those of that table, while D and trimming were read from the DNA. In this sample the table shows 95,000 to 120,000 clones, about 88% of which occur a single time. The top ten hold under 9% of the sample.

About this clone itself: The specificity of this receptor is unknown. No much larger clone is present one base from it, and per-base qualities are unavailable.

The sequence came from a woman between 65 and 79 years old who had recovered from COVID-19. Material for sequencing was peripheral blood. The chain is made from TRBV28 and TRBJ1-6, with 7 bases in between that match TRBD1. The CDR3 amino acid sequence is: CASTLGDRTNSPLHF. The DNA is TGTGCCAGCACCCTGGGGGACAGAACAAATTCACCCCTCCACTTT.